This TCR beta chain originates from a study of molecular identifiers for immune sequencing clone quantification. Trimming left V 5 bases short and J 0 bases short, with 11 bases between. Per germline, CDR1 MNHNY and CDR2 SVGAGI (reference sequence). The CDR3 length is 14 residues. TCRdb reanalysed the PCR reads using MiXCR and keeps one entry per CDR3 protein. The data contain about 510,000 distinct CDR3 sequences, roughly a fifth of them singletons. This clonotype was seen at least ten times. Its matching antigen is unknown. Study-wide results and caveats: In naive cells, clones above 20 RNA copies held under 1% of molecules, whereas in effector cells they held over 97%.

The sorting of naive CD8 T cells used the CD8+CD4-CCR7+CD45RA+ phenotype. This chain links TRBV6-6 with TRBJ2-7; D possibly corresponds to TRBD2 (6 bases). This TCR was recovered from a human donor in good health. Some libraries in this study had Jurkat cell RNA spiked in. The sample taken for sequencing was naive CD8+ T cells from blood, with Jurkat cell RNA spiked in. Subset denoted: FACS-sorted CD8+CD4-CCR7+CD45RA+ naive T cells. The chain's CDR3 is CASSDPGVSYEQYF. The CDR3 DNA reads TGTGCCAGCAGTGACCCGGGAGTCTCCTACGAGCAGTACTTC.